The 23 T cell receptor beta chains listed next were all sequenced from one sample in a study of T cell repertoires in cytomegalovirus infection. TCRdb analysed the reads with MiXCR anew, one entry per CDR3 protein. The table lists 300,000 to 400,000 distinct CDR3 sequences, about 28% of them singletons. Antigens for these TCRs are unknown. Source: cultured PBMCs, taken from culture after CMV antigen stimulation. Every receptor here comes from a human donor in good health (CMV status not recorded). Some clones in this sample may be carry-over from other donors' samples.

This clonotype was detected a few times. In DNA form, the CDR3 reads TGTGCCAGCAGTCCAGGACAGGGGGGCACCGGGGAGCTGTTTTTT. Its translation: CASSPGQGGTGELFF. The J gene is TRBJ2-2, the V gene TRBV7-2, with 10 nucleotides matching TRBD1. The CDR3 totals 15 residues. Germline trimming cut 6 bases from V and 4 bases from J; bases unmatched to any gene: 5. Germline V gene data show CDR1 as SGHTA and CDR2 as FQGNSA.

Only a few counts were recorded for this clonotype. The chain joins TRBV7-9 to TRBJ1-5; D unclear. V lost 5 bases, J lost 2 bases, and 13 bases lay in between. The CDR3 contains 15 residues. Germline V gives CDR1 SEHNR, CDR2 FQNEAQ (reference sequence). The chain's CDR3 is CASSDRGSGNQPQHF. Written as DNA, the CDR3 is TGTGCCAGCAGCGATCGCGGATCGGGCAATCAGCCCCAGCATTTT.

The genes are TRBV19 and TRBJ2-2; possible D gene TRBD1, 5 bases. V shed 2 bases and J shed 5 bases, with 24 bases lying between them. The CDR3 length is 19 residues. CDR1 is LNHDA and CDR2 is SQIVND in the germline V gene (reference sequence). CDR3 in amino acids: CASSIRATWQGSLTGELFF. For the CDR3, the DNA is TGTGCCAGTAGTATACGAGCAACGTGGCAGGGAAGTTTAACCGGGGAGCTGTTTTTT. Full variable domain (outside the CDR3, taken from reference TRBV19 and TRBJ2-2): DGGITQSPKYLFRKEGQNVTLSCEQNLNHDAMYWYRQDPGQGLRLIYYSQIVNDFQKGDIAEGYSVSREKKESFPLTVTSAQKNPTAFYLCASSIRATWQGSLTGELFFGEGSRLTVL.

The CDR3 sequence: CASSYSTGGPYGYTF. The CDR3 DNA sequence: TGTGCCAGCAGTTACTCGACAGGGGGACCCTATGGCTACACCTTC. The rearrangement joins TRBV6-5 to TRBJ1-2; 9 bases line up with TRBD1. With 0 bases clipped from V and 4 bases from J, the junction kept 3 bases outside the gene matches. Germline CDR1 MNHEY, CDR2 SVGAGI. This CDR3 has 15 residues.

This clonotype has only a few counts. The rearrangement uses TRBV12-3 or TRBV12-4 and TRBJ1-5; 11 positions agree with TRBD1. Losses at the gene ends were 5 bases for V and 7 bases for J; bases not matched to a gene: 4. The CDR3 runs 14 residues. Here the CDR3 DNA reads TGTGCCAGCAGTGGACAGGGGGCTAGGCAGCCCCAGCATTTT. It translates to CASSGQGARQPQHF.

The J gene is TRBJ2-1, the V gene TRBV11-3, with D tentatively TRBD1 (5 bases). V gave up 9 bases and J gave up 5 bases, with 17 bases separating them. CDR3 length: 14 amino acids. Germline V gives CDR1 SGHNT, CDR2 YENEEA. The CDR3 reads CASSRDRRDNEQFF. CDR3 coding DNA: TGTGCCAGTTCACGTGACAGACGAGACAATGAGCAGTTCTTC.

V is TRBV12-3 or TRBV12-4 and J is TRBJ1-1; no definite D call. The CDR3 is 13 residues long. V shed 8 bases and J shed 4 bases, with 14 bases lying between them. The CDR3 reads CASSGRRSTEAFF. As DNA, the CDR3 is TGTGCCAGCTCTGGACGGCGAAGCACTGAAGCTTTCTTT.

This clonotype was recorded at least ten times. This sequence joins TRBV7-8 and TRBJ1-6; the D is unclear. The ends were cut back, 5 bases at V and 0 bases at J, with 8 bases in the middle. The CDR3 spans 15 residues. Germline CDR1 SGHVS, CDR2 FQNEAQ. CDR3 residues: CASSLRSSYNSPLHF. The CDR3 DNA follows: TGTGCCAGCAGCCTAAGGAGCTCCTATAATTCACCCCTCCACTTT.

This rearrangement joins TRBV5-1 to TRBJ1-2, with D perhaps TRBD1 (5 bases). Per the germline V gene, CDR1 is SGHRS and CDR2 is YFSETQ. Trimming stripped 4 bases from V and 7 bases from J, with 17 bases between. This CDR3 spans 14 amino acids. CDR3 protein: CASSASGSGGGYTF. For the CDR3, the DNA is TGCGCCAGCAGCGCCTCTGGCAGTGGGGGTGGCTACACCTTC.

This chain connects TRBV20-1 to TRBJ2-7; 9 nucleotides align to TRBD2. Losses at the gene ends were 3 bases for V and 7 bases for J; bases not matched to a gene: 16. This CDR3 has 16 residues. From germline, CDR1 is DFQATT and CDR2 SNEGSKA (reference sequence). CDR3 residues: CSASQASGNPLYEQYF. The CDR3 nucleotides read TGCAGTGCTAGTCAGGCTAGCGGGAACCCTCTTTATGAGCAGTACTTC.

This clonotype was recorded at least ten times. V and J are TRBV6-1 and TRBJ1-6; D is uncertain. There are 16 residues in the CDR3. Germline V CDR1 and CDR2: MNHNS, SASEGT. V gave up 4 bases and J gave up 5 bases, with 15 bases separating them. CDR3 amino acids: CASSAALWRDNSPLHF. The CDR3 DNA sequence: TGTGCCAGCAGTGCAGCCTTGTGGAGGGATAATTCACCCCTCCACTTT.

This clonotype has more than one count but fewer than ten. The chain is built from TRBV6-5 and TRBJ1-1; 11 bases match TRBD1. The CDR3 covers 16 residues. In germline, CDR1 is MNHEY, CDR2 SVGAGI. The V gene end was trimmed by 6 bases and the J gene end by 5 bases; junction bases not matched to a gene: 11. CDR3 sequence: CASRNPGQGDGTEAFF. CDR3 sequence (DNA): TGTGCCAGCAGGAACCCGGGACAGGGGGATGGGACTGAAGCTTTCTTT.

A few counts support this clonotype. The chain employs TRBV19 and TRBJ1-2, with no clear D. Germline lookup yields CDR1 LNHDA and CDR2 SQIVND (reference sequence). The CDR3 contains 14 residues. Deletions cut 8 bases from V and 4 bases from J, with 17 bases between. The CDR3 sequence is CASRPIGKLYGYTF. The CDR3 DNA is TGTGCCAGTCGCCCGATTGGAAAACTCTATGGCTACACCTTC.

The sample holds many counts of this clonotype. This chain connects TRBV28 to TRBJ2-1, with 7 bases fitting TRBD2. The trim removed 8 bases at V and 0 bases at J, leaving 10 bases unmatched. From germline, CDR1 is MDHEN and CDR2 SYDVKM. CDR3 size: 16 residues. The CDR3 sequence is CASSETSYYSYNEQFF. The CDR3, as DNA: TGTGCCAGCTCAGAGACTAGCTACTACTCCTACAATGAGCAGTTCTTC.

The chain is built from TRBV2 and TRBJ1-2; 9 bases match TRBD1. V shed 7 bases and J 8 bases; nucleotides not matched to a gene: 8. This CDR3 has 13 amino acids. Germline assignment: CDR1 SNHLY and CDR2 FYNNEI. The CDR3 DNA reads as TGTGCCAGCATGGGCGGGACAGGGAACGGCTACACCTTC. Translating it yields CASMGGTGNGYTF.

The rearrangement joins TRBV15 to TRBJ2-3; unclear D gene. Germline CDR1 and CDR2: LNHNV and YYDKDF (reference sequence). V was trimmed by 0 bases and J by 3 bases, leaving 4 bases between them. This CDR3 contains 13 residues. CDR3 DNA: TGTGCCACCAGCAGAGATCGGACAGATACGCAGTATTTT. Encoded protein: CATSRDRTDTQYF. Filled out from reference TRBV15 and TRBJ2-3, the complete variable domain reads DAMVIQNPRYQVTQFGKPVTLSCSQTLNHNVMYWYQQKSSQAPKLLFHYYDKDFNNEADTPDNFQSRRPNTSFCFLDIRSPGLGDTAMYLCATSRDRTDTQYFGPGTRLTVL.

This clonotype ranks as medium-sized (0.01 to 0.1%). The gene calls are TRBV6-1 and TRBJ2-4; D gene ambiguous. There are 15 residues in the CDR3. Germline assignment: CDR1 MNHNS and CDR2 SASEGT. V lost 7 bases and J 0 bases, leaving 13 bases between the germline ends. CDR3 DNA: TGTGCCAGCACCCGACACGAACTAGCCAAAAACATTCAGTACTTC. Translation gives CASTRHELAKNIQYF.

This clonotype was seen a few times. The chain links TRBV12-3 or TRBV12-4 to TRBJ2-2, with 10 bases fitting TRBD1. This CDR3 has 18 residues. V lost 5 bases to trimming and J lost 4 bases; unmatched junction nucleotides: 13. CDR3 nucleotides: TGTGCCAGCAGTAACCACCTCCCGGGACAGGGGCCCACCGGGGAGCTGTTTTTT. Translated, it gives CASSNHLPGQGPTGELFF.

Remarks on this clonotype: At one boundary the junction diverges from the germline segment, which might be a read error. CDR3 coding DNA: TGTGTCAGCAGCCAAGACTCAGCCGATCTCGTTTATGGCTACACCTTC. This translates into CVSSQDSADLVYGYTF. The chain is built from TRBV14 and TRBJ1-2, with no clear D. Germline V gene lookup returns CDR1 SGHDN and CDR2 FVKESK. The length of the CDR3 is 16 residues.

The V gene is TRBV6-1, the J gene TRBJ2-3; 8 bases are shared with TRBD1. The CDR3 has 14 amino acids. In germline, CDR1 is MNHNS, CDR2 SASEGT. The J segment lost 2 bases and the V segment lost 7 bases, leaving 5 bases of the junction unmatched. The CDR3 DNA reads TGTGCCAGCACCAACAGGGGGACCACAGATACGCAGTATTTT. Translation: CASTNRGTTDTQYF.

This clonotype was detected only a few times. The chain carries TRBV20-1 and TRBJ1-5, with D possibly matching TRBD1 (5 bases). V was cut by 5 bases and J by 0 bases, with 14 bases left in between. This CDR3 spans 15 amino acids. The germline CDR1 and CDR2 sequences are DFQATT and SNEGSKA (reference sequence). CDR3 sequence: CSAPRQKYSNQPQHF. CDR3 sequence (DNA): TGCAGTGCTCCCCGACAGAAATATAGCAATCAGCCCCAGCATTTT.

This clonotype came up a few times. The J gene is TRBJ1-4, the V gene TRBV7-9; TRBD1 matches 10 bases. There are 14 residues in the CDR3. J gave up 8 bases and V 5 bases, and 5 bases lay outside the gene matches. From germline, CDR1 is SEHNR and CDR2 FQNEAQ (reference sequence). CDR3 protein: CASSTRDRGEKLFF. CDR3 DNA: TGTGCCAGCAGCACACGGGACAGGGGAGAAAAACTGTTTTTT.

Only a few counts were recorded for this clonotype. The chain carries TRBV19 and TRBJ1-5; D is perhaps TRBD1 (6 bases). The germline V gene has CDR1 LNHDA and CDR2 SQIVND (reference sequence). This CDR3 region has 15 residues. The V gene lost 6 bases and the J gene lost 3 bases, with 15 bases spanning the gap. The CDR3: CASSTDDRNNQPQHF. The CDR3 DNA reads TGTGCCAGTAGCACCGACGACAGGAACAATCAGCCCCAGCATTTT.